These T cell receptor beta chains were read from a single sample in a study of type 1 and type 2 diabetes patients. TCRdb ran MiXCR on the multiplex PCR reads and lists one entry per CDR3 protein. Altogether 250,000 or so distinct CDR3 sequences are present, 40% to 50% being singletons, with the ten largest covering roughly 13%. The sample taken for sequencing was peripheral blood mononuclear cells (PBMCs). These receptors were collected from a man aged 18 to 30 with type 2 diabetes. Each CDR3 is given with its conserved first and last residue. The size entry is marked missing in some rows and otherwise reads once, few, many or a size class.

J gene: TRBJ1-2
V gene: TRBV28
clone size: few
CDR3 protein: CASSPTAKHYGYTF

J gene: TRBJ2-7
V gene: TRBV6-6
clone size: NA
CDR3 protein: CASSYETRYEQYF

J gene: TRBJ2-7
V gene: TRBV30
clone size: few
CDR3 protein: CAWNRDRGDEQYF

J gene: TRBJ1-1
V gene: TRBV30
clone size: NA
CDR3 protein: CAWSPLDRTPNTEAFF

J gene: TRBJ2-2
V gene: TRBV5-1
clone size: NA
CDR3 protein: CASSTTDTGELFF

J gene: TRBJ1-1
V gene: TRBV6-5
clone size: NA
CDR3 protein: CVSSAGQGAEAFF

J gene: TRBJ2-1
V gene: TRBV20-1
clone size: once
CDR3 protein: CSAREGGSTYNEQFF

J gene: TRBJ2-7
V gene: TRBV2
clone size: NA
CDR3 protein: CASSLVSEQYF

J gene: TRBJ1-2
V gene: TRBV28
clone size: NA
CDR3 protein: CASSTIYGYTF

J gene: TRBJ2-7
V gene: TRBV11-2
clone size: NA
CDR3 protein: CASSLVRGRWYEQYF

J gene: TRBJ1-6
V gene: TRBV9
clone size: NA
CDR3 protein: CASTIEADSPLHF

J gene: TRBJ2-7
V gene: TRBV28
clone size: few
CDR3 protein: CASLPLSSGGSYEQYF

J gene: TRBJ2-1
V gene: TRBV29-1
clone size: NA
CDR3 protein: CSVLGLAGGPYSNEQFF

J gene: TRBJ2-7
V gene: TRBV12-3/TRBV12-4
clone size: once
CDR3 protein: CASSDNSYEQYF

J gene: TRBJ1-4
V gene: TRBV6-1
clone size: NA
CDR3 protein: CASSPRGQVLNEKLFF

J gene: TRBJ1-1
V gene: TRBV7-2
clone size: few
CDR3 protein: CASSPLGTGGLNTEAFF

J gene: TRBJ2-7
V gene: TRBV7-8
clone size: NA
CDR3 protein: CASRQRLGTVYEQYF